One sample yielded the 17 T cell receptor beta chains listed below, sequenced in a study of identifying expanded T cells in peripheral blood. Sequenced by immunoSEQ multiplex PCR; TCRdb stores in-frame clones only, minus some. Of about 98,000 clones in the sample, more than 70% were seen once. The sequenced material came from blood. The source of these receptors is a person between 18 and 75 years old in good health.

In nucleotides, the CDR3 is TGTGCCAGCAACGGACTAGCGGGAGGCCAATGGGGGTTCGAGCAGTACTTC. Translating gives CASNGLAGGQWGFEQYF. The chain is built from TRBV28 and TRBJ2-7; 14 bases fit TRBD2. V shed 7 bases, J shed 6 bases, and the junction held 14 bases outside the gene matches. From germline, CDR1 is MDHEN and CDR2 SYDVKM. There are 17 residues in the CDR3.

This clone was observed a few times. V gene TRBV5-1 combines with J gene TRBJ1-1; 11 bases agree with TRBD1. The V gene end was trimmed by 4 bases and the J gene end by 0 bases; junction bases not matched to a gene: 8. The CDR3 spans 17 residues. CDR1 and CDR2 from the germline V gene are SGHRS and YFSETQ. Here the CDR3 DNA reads TGCGCCAGCAGCCCGGACAGGGGGCAAGTGATGAACACTGAAGCTTTCTTT. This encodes CASSPDRGQVMNTEAFF.

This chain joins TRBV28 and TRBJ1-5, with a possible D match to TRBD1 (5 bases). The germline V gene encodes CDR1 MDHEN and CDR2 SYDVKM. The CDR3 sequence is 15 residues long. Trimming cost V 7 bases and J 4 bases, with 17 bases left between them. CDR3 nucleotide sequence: TGTGCCAGCACCTCCAGGGTCCCGCTTAATCAGCCCCAGCATTTT. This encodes CASTSRVPLNQPQHF. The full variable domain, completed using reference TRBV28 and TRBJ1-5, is DVKVTQSSRYLVKRTGEKVFLECVQDMDHENMFWYRQDPGLGLRLIYFSYDVKMKEKGDIPEGYSVSREKKERFSLILESASTNQTSMYLCASTSRVPLNQPQHFGDGTRLSIL.

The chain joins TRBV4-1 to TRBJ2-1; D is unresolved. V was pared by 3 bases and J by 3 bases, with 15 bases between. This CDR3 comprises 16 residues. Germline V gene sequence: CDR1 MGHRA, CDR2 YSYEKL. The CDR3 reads CASSHGDNFGYNEQFF. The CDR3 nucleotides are TGCGCCAGCAGCCACGGAGACAACTTCGGCTACAATGAGCAGTTCTTC.

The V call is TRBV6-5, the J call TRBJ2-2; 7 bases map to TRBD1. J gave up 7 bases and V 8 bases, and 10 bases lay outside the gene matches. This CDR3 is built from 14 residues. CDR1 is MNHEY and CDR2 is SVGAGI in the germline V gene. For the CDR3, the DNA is TGTGCCAGCCGAGGGGGCAGGGATGACGGGGAGCTGTTTTTT. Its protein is CASRGGRDDGELFF.

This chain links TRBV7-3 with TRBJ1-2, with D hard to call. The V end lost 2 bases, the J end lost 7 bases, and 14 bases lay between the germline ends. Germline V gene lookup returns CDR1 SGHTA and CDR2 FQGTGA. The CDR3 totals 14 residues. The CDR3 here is CASSLDRDKGGYTF. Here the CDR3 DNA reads TGTGCCAGCAGCTTAGATAGAGACAAGGGTGGCTACACCTTC.

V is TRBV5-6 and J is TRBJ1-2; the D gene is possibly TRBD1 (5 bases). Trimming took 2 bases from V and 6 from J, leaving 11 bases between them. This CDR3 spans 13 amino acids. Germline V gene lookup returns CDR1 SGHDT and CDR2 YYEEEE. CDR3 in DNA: TGTGCCAGCAGCTTTGCAGGGTTGGATGGCTACACCTTC. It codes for CASSFAGLDGYTF.

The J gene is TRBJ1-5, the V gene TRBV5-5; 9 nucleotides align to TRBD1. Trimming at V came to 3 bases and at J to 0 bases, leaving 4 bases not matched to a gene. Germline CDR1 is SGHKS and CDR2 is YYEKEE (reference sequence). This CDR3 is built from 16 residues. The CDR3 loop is CASSWGTGNSNQPQHF. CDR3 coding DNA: TGTGCCAGCAGCTGGGGGACAGGGAATAGCAATCAGCCCCAGCATTTT.

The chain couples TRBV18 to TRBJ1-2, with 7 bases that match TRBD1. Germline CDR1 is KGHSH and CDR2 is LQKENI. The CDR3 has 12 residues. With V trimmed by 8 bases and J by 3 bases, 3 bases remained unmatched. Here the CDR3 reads CASGGGDYGYTF. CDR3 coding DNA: TGTGCCAGCGGAGGGGGCGACTATGGCTACACCTTC.

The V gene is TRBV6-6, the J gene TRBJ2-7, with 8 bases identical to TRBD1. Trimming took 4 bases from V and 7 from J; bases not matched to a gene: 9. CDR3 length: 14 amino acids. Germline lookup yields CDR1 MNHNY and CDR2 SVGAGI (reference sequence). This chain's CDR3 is CASSSAGGWLEQYF. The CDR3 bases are TGTGCCAGCAGTTCGGCAGGGGGCTGGTTGGAGCAGTACTTC.

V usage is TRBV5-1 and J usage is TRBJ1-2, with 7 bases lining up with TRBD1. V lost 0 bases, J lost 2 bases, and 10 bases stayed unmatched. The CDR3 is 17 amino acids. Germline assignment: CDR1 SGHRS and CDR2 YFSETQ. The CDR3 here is CASSLARGTGANYGYTF. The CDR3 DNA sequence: TGCGCCAGCAGCTTGGCCCGGGGAACAGGGGCCAACTATGGCTACACCTTC.

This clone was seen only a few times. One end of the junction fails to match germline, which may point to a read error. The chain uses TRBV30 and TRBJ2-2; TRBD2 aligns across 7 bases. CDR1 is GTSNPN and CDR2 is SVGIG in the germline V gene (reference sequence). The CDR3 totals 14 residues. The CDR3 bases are TGTGCCTGGAGGGGTCTAGCGGAACACCGGGGAGCTGTTTTT. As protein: CAWRGLAEHRGAVF. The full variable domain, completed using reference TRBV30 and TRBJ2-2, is SQTIHQWPATLVQPVGSPLSLECTVEGTSNPNLYWYRQAAGRGLQLLFYSVGIGQISSEVPQNLSASRPQDRQFILSSKKLLLSDSGFYLCAWRGLAEHRGAVFGEGSRLTVL.

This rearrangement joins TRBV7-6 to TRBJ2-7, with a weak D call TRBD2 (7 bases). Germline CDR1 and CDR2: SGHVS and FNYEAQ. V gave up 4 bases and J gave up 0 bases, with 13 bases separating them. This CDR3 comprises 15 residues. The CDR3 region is CASSSEGGNSYEQYF. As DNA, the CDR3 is TGTGCCAGCAGCTCCGAGGGGGGGAACTCCTACGAGCAGTACTTC.

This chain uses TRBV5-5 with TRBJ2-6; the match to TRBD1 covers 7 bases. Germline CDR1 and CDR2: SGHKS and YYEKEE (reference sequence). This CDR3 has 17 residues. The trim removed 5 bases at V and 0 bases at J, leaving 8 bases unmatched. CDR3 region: CASSRDRESSGANVLTF. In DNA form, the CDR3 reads TGTGCCAGCAGTCGCGACAGGGAAAGCTCTGGGGCCAACGTCCTGACTTTC.

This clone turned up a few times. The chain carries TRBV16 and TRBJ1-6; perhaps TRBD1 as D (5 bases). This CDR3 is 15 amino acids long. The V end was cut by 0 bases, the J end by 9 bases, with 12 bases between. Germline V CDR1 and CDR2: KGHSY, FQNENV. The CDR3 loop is CASSQSKGNFSPLHF. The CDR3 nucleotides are TGTGCCAGCAGCCAATCTAAGGGGAACTTTTCACCCCTCCACTTT. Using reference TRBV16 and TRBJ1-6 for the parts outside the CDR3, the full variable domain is GEEVAQTPKHLVRGEGQKAKLYCAPIKGHSYVFWYQQVLKNEFKFLISFQNENVFDETGMPKERFSAKCLPNSPCSLEIQATKLEDSAVYFCASSQSKGNFSPLHFGNGTRLTVT.

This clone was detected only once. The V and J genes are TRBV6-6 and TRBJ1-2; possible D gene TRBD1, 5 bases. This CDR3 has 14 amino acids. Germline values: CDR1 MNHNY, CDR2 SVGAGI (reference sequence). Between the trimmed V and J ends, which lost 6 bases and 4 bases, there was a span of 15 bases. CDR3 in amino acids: CASREGTEVYGYTF. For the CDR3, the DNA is TGTGCCAGCAGGGAGGGGACGGAAGTCTATGGCTACACCTTC.

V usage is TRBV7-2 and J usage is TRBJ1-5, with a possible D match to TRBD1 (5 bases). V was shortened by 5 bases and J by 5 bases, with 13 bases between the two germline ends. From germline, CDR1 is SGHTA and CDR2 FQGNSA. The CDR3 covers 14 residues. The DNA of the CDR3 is TGTGCCAGCAGCATGTCGGGGGTCTATCAGCCCCAGCATTTT. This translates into CASSMSGVYQPQHF.